This record concerns one TCR beta chain sequence. The V gene lost 7 bases and the J gene lost 1 base, with 17 bases spanning the gap. The CDR3 length is 16 residues. The V gene's germline CDR1 is SNHLY and CDR2 FYNNEI. Seattle patients were enrolled while actively infected and followed longitudinally. Sequenced by immunoSEQ multiplex PCR; TCRdb stores in-frame clones only, minus some. This table holds some 160,000 clones, 85% to 90% found once. This sample stems from a study of blood T cell repertoires in COVID-19. Study at large: From T cells, B-cell-depleted T cells, or PBMCs came the material, which was cDNA or gDNA.

This clonotype originated in a woman between 70 and 85 years old with COVID-19, enrolled during active disease. Sequenced sample: peripheral blood. V gene TRBV2 combines with J gene TRBJ2-1; a weak D match, TRBD2 (6 bases). The CDR3: CASTNTRGTSYNEQFF. The CDR3 coding sequence is TGTGCCAGCACCAACACGCGGGGAACTTCCTACAATGAGCAGTTCTTC.